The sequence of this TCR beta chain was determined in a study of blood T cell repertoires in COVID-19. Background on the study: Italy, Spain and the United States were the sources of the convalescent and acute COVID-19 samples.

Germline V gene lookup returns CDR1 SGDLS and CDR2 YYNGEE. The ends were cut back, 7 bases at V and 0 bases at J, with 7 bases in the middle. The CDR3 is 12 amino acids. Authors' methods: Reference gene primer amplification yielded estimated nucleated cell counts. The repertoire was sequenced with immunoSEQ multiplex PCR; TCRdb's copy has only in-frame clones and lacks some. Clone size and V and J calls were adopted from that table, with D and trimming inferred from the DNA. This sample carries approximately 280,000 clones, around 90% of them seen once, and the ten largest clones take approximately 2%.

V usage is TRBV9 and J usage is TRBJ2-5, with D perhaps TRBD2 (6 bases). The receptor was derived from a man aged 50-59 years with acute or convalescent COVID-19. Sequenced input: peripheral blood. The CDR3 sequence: CASGGYQETQYF. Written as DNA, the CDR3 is TGTGCCAGCGGGGGGTACCAAGAGACCCAGTACTTC.